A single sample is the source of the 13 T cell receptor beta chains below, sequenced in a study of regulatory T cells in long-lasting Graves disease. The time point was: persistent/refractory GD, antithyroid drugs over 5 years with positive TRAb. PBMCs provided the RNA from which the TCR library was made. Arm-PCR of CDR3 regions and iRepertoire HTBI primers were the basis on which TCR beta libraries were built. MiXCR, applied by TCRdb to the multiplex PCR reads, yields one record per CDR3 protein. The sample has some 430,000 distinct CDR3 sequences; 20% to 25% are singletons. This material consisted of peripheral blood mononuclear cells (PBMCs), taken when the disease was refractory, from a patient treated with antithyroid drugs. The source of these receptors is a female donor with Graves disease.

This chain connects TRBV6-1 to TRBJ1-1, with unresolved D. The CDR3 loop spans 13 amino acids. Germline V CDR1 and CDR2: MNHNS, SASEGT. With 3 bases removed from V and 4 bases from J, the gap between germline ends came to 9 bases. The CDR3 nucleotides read TGTGCCAGCAGTGAGCCGGGGAGCACTGAAGCTTTCTTT. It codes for CASSEPGSTEAFF.

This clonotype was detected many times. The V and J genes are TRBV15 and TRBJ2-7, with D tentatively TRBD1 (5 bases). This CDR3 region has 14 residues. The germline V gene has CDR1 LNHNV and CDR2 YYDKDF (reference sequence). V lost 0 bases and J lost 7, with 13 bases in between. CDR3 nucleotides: TGTGCCACCAGCAGAGAGGTCTTAGGGGCAGAGCAGTACTTC. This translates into CATSREVLGAEQYF.

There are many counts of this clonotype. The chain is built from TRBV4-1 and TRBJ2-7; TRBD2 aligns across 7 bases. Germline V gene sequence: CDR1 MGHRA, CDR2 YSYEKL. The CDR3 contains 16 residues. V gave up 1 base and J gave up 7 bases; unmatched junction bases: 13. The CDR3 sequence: CASSQGRGGETVEQYF. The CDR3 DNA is TGCGCCAGCAGCCAAGGTCGGGGAGGGGAGACGGTTGAGCAGTACTTC.

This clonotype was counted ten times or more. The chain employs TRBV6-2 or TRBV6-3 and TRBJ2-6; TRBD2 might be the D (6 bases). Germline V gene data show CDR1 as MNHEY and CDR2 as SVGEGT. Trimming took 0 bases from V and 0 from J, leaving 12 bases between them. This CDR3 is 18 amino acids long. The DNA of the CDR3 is TGTGCCAGCAGTTACTCGGAGGGACTGAGCTCTGGGGCCAACGTCCTGACTTTC. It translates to CASSYSEGLSSGANVLTF.

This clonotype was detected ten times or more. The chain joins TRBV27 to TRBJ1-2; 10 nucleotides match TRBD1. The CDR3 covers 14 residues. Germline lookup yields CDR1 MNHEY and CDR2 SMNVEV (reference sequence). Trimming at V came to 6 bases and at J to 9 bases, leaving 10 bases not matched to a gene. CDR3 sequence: CASSPGQGTGSYTF. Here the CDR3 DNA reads TGTGCCAGCAGCCCGGGACAGGGGACCGGTAGCTACACCTTC.

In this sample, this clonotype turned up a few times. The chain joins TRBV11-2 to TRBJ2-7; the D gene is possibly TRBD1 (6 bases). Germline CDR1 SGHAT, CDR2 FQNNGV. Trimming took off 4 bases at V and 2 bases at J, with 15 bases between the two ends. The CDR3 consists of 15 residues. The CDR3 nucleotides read TGTGCCAGCAGCTCATATCGGGACAAGACCTACGAGCAGTACTTC. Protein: CASSSYRDKTYEQYF.

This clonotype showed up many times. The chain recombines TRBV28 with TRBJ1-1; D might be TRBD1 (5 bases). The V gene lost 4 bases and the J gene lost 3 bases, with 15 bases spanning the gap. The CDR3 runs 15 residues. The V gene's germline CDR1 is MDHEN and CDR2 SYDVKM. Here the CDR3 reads CASSSAQGGDTEAFF. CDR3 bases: TGTGCCAGCAGTTCCGCCCAGGGTGGGGACACTGAAGCTTTCTTT.

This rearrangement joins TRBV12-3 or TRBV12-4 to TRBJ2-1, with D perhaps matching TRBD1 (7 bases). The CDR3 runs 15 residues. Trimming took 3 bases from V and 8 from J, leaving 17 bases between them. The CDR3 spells CASSFSTGDWDEQFF. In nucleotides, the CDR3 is TGTGCCAGCAGTTTTTCCACAGGGGACTGGGATGAGCAGTTCTTC.

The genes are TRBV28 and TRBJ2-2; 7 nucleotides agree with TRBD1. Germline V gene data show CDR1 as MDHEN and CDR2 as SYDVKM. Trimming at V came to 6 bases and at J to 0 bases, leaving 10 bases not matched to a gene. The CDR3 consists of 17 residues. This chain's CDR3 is CASRITGVGPNTGELFF. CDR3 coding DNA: TGTGCCAGCAGAATTACAGGGGTAGGGCCGAACACCGGGGAGCTGTTTTTT.

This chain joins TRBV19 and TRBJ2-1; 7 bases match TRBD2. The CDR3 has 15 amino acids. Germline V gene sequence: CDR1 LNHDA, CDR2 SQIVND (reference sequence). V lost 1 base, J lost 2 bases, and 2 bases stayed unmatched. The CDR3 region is CASSIAGGAYNEQFF. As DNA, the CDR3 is TGTGCCAGTAGTATAGCGGGGGGAGCCTACAATGAGCAGTTCTTC. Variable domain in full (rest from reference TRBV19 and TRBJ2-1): DGGITQSPKYLFRKEGQNVTLSCEQNLNHDAMYWYRQDPGQGLRLIYYSQIVNDFQKGDIAEGYSVSREKKESFPLTVTSAQKNPTAFYLCASSIAGGAYNEQFFGPGTRLTVL.

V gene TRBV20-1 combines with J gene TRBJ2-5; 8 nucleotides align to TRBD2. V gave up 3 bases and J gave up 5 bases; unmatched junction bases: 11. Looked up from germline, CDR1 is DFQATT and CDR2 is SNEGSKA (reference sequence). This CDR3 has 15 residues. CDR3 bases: TGCAGTGCTAGGGAGCGGGGGAAGGATGTGGAGACCCAGTACTTC. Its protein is CSARERGKDVETQYF.

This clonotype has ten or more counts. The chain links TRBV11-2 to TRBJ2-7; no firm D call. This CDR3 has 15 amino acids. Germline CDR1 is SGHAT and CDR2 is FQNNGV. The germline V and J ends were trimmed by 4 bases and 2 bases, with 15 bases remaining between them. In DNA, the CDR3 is TGTGCCAGCAGCTCGATCCGGCACAAAGCCTACGAGCAGTACTTC. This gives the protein CASSSIRHKAYEQYF.

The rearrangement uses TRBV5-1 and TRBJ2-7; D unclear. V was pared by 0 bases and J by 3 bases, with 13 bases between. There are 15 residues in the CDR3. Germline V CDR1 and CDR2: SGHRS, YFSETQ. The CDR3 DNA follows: TGCGCCAGCAGCTTGGGTCTAAGGGTGAACTACGAGCAGTACTTC. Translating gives CASSLGLRVNYEQYF.